This T cell receptor beta chain was identified in a study of OX40 agonist ivuxolimab in advanced cancers. As for the study in general: Patients assigned to dose escalation were diagnosed with hepatocellular carcinoma, melanoma, renal cell or head and neck cancer. Findings and caveats of the study: There were also nonresponders showing low normalized T-cell clonal expansion. CD8+ T cells showed, on average, more clonal expansion than CD4+ cells.

Comment on this clone: As yet, its antigen is unknown.

V shed 0 bases, J shed 1 base, and the junction held 2 bases outside the gene matches. CDR3 length: 16 residues. Looked up from germline, CDR1 is LNHNV and CDR2 is YYDKDF (reference sequence). Using immunoSEQ multiplex PCR, the repertoire was profiled, and TCRdb retains in-frame clones only, with some absent. The sample holds 14,000 or so clones, about 77% seen once. The sequencing used CD4+ or CD8+ T cells sorted from blood, collected in a trial of the OX40 agonist ivuxolimab. The genes are TRBV15 and TRBJ1-4; the match to TRBD1 covers 7 bases. This clonotype was obtained from an adult with an advanced solid tumor such as melanoma, head and neck, liver or kidney cancer. As DNA, the CDR3 is TGTGCCACCAGCAGAGAAGGGGGCATAACTAATGAAAAACTGTTTTTT. The encoded protein is CATSREGGITNEKLFF. The entire variable domain, with the rest obtained from reference TRBV15 and TRBJ1-4, is as follows: DAMVIQNPRYQVTQFGKPVTLSCSQTLNHNVMYWYQQKSSQAPKLLFHYYDKDFNNEADTPDNFQSRRPNTSFCFLDIRSPGLGDTAMYLCATSREGGITNEKLFFGSGTQLSVL.